This T cell receptor beta chain was recorded in a study of shared clonotypes between healthy human individuals (dated by TCRdb to the early 2020s). With respect to the entire study: The cohort included a few men and a couple of women between 18 and 49 years of age. To estimate repertoire size and how much clonotype sharing occurs between individuals, the study deeply sequenced the blood TCR repertoires of roughly 5 healthy adults. Libraries were prepared and TCR repertoires were sequenced by different laboratories using diverse techniques, in order to increase sequencing depth and limit assay-specific biases. For each donor, CD4 naive and CD4 memory were each given three plates, CD8 naive was given two plates, and CD8 memory was given one plate. Between about 0.85 and 9.5 billion PBMCs per donor were obtained by leukapheresis.

Between the V and J ends, shortened by 0 bases and 4 bases respectively, the junction contains 15 bases. The germline V gene encodes CDR1 MDHEN and CDR2 SYDVKM. From cysteine to phenylalanine, the CDR3 is 16 amino acids long. The entry retains the CDR3 DNA only, 48 bases that are in frame from base 1. Overall results and qualifications from the work: Sampling was restricted to blood, and TCR repertoires in tissue are likely to differ from TCR repertoires in blood. Sharing across several donors was observed for 5% to 6.5% of naive CD4, less than 4% of naive CD8, over 2% of memory CD4, and around 0.44% of memory CD8 clonotypes. Compared with non-shared clonotypes, clonotypes shared by all four sorted-subset donors had higher generation probabilities. Naive subsets generally had larger estimated clonotype richness than memory subsets. Pairwise subsampling led to the expectation that sequencing depth would affect the degree of clonotype sharing among donors. The genetic and exposure-history diversity represented was limited by the small number of donors. Incomplete sequencing was indicated by rarefaction of sorted-subset datasets, despite the large sequencing depth.

A remark on this clone: This receptor's antigen is unknown. The input lacks base qualities; no much larger clone sits a single base away.

The donors were healthy, HIV-negative adults with no recently reported acute infections or vaccinations. Every donor was a Caucasian adult residing in Nashville, Tennessee, USA. Magnetic negative selection was used to enrich CD4+ T cells, after which naive cells were positively selected on CD45RA and the negative fraction became the memory subset. After blood collection by leukapheresis, PBMCs were isolated using Ficoll-Histopaque density gradient centrifugation and then cryopreserved in the vapor phase of liquid nitrogen. Analytical flow cytometry was used to check the purity and quantity of every magnetically sorted T cell population. From each sorted fraction, genomic DNA was isolated and quantified by UV absorbance on a Nanodrop 2000c. Using the deep immunoSEQ assay, TCR CDR3 regions were amplified from genomic DNA by multiplex PCR. For each cell subset, the extracted genomic DNA was distributed evenly across all wells of several immunoSEQ 96-well plates, and each plate served as one replicate. For sorted subsets, around 200 ng genomic DNA, equal to tens of thousands of T cell genomes, was loaded into each replicate PCR. Purified libraries were quantified with a Qubit 3.0 fluorometer, sized on a Bioanalyzer 2100, and re-quantified with the KAPA Library Quantification kit. A separate single-read 150-cycle Illumina NextSeq 550 flow cell was used to sequence each immunoSEQ 96-well plate. The original pipeline was this. Because only junctional sequences without quality scores were contained in the immunoSEQ output, filtering matching that applied to full-length reads could not be performed. Sequences were annotated with PyIR, a Python wrapper for IgBLAST v1.9, and V/J genes and CDR3 were assigned using IMGT germline references. Reads were removed for weak V/J assignments (E-value above 1e-6), missing CDR3, stop codons, out-of-frame junctions, or ambiguous translated residues. V3J clonotypes were defined as sequences sharing the same inferred V gene, J gene, and CDR3 amino acid sequence. Percentage overlap between repertoires was computed as shared unique clonotypes divided by the size of the smaller repertoire. RTK rarefaction, the Chao1 estimator, and Recon v2.1 estimates of unobserved clonotypes were used to assess repertoire richness. Generation probabilities were computed with OLGA for all TCRbeta clonotypes obtained by the gDNA method from several donors. Held by TCRdb, this immuneACCESS table contains in-frame sequences only and omits some clones. Under half of the omission traces to an unresolved V gene where checked; the cause of the rest is unknown. The V and J calls and the clone size are those of that table, but D and trimming were determined from the DNA. The sample records roughly 2,300,000 clones, less than 95% of which are singletons. Around 0.38% of the sample is held by the ten biggest clonotypes.

Sequencing was done on a sample of naive CD4+ T cells from PBMCs. The label giving this sample's cell subset or site can be read as: CD45RA+ positively selected. The receptor comes from a man in his late teens or twenties in good health. Some clones in this sample may be carry-over from other donors' samples. The chain couples TRBV28 to TRBJ2-5; the D element could tentatively be TRBD1 or TRBD2, as 5 bases agree for each. The nucleotide sequence reads TGTGCCAGCAGTTTATGGGCCGGGGCCCCCCGAGAGACCCAGTACTTC. Protein translation: CASSLWAGAPRETQYF.